The rows below give T cell receptor beta chains drawn from one sample of a study of cytomegalovirus exposure and HLA in healthy donors. The data were produced by immunoSEQ multiplex PCR, yet TCRdb's version contains in-frame clones alone and is incomplete. The listing records about 140,000 clones. The material sequenced was PBMCs. These receptors were obtained from a woman aged 18 to 35 in good health and CMV-seronegative. Both conserved end residues are part of each CDR3. D genes are given only for firm matches.

CDR3aa: CASTSSGGPSNEQFF
CDR3nt: TGTGCCAGTACCTCCTCGGGGGGCCCCTCCAATGAGCAGTTCTTC
j_gene: TRBJ2-1
v_gene: TRBV19
d_gene: -

CDR3aa: CASSPATSARTDTQYF
CDR3nt: TGCGCCAGCAGCCCAGCTACTAGCGCACGCACAGATACGCAGTATTTT
j_gene: TRBJ2-3
v_gene: TRBV5-1
d_gene: TRBD2

CDR3aa: CASSQDETSGRISGELFF
CDR3nt: TGTGCCAGCAGCCAAGATGAGACTAGCGGGAGAATTAGCGGGGAGCTGTTTTTT
j_gene: TRBJ2-2
v_gene: TRBV4-2
d_gene: TRBD2

CDR3aa: CASSQGVNGLAGRFSTDTQYF
CDR3nt: TGCGCCAGCAGCCAAGGGGTCAATGGACTAGCGGGAAGATTTAGCACAGATACGCAGTATTTT
j_gene: TRBJ2-3
v_gene: TRBV4-3
d_gene: TRBD2

CDR3aa: CASSRDRSGSYTF
CDR3nt: TGCGCCAGCAGCCGAGACCGGTCGGGGAGCTACACCTTC
j_gene: TRBJ1-2
v_gene: TRBV4-3
d_gene: -

CDR3aa: CASSLGPGTDYGYTF
CDR3nt: TGTGCCAGCAGCTTAGGCCCCGGGACAGACTATGGCTACACCTTC
j_gene: TRBJ1-2
v_gene: TRBV7-3
d_gene: TRBD1

CDR3aa: CAWSGTGDEKLFF
CDR3nt: TGTGCCTGGAGTGGGACAGGGGACGAAAAACTGTTTTTT
j_gene: TRBJ1-4
v_gene: TRBV30
d_gene: TRBD1

CDR3aa: CASSLGTPNTGELFF
CDR3nt: TGTGCCAGCAGCTTAGGGACTCCGAACACCGGGGAGCTGTTTTTT
j_gene: TRBJ2-2
v_gene: TRBV13
d_gene: -

CDR3aa: CASSLSGGAPYEQYF
CDR3nt: TGTGCCAGCAGCTTAAGCGGAGGTGCCCCCTACGAGCAGTACTTC
j_gene: TRBJ2-7
v_gene: TRBV7-3
d_gene: -

CDR3aa: CASSSPRTPTRYGYTF
CDR3nt: TGTGCCAGCAGCTCCCCCCGGACTCCTACCCGCTATGGCTACACCTTC
j_gene: TRBJ1-2
v_gene: TRBV11-2
d_gene: -

CDR3aa: CASSVAWGLAGPGSYNEQFF
CDR3nt: TGTGCCAGCAGCGTAGCTTGGGGACTAGCGGGACCTGGCTCCTACAATGAGCAGTTCTTC
j_gene: TRBJ2-1
v_gene: TRBV9
d_gene: TRBD2

CDR3aa: CASSGIGTTGNTIYF
CDR3nt: TGTGCCAGTAGTGGGATTGGGACAACTGGAAACACCATATATTTT
j_gene: TRBJ1-3
v_gene: TRBV19
d_gene: -

CDR3aa: CAWTSGSKVDEQFF
CDR3nt: TGTGCCTGGACTAGCGGGAGTAAGGTCGATGAGCAGTTCTTC
j_gene: TRBJ2-1
v_gene: TRBV30
d_gene: TRBD2

CDR3aa: CASSYSVAGAVEQFF
CDR3nt: TGTGCCAGCAGTTACTCGGTGGCAGGGGCTGTTGAGCAGTTCTTC
j_gene: TRBJ2-1
v_gene: TRBV6-5
d_gene: -

CDR3aa: CASSARLAGGGMHEQFF
CDR3nt: TGTGCCAGCAGCGCCCGACTAGCGGGAGGGGGAATGCATGAGCAGTTCTTC
j_gene: TRBJ2-1
v_gene: TRBV2
d_gene: TRBD2

CDR3aa: CASSTGGTNEKLFF
CDR3nt: TGTGCCAGCAGTACAGGGGGAACTAATGAAAAACTGTTTTTT
j_gene: TRBJ1-4
v_gene: TRBV7-2
d_gene: TRBD1

CDR3aa: CSVVIAGGPGTDTQYF
CDR3nt: TGCAGCGTTGTGATAGCGGGAGGGCCCGGCACAGATACGCAGTATTTT
j_gene: TRBJ2-3
v_gene: TRBV29-1
d_gene: TRBD2

CDR3aa: CASSLEGASAYQPQHF
CDR3nt: TGTGCCAGCAGCTTGGAAGGGGCGAGTGCATATCAGCCCCAGCATTTT
j_gene: TRBJ1-5
v_gene: TRBV5-5
d_gene: -

CDR3aa: CASGTSPYNEQFF
CDR3nt: TGTGCCAGTGGGACTAGTCCCTACAATGAGCAGTTCTTC
j_gene: TRBJ2-1
v_gene: TRBV5-4
d_gene: TRBD2

CDR3aa: CASSLFLLAGTDTQYF
CDR3nt: TGTGCCAGCAGCCTGTTTCTGCTAGCGGGCACAGATACGCAGTATTTT
j_gene: TRBJ2-3
v_gene: TRBV11-2
d_gene: TRBD2

CDR3aa: CASSPEGQNNEQFF
CDR3nt: TGTGCCAGCAGCCCAGAGGGCCAAAACAATGAGCAGTTCTTC
j_gene: TRBJ2-1
v_gene: TRBV7-2
d_gene: -

CDR3aa: CASTKGQTWEAFF
CDR3nt: TGTGCCAGCACCAAAGGACAGACCTGGGAGGCTTTCTTT
j_gene: TRBJ1-1
v_gene: TRBV11-2
d_gene: -

CDR3aa: CASSPPDRGLSGYTF
CDR3nt: TGCGCCAGCAGCCCCCCTGACAGGGGCCTCAGTGGCTACACCTTC
j_gene: TRBJ1-2
v_gene: TRBV4-1
d_gene: TRBD1

CDR3aa: CASSQGGYEQYF
CDR3nt: TGCGCCAGCAGCCAAGGGGGTTACGAGCAGTACTTC
j_gene: TRBJ2-7
v_gene: TRBV10-2
d_gene: -

CDR3aa: CASSAPGGTDTQYF
CDR3nt: TGTGCCAGCAGTGCCCCAGGGGGCACAGATACGCAGTATTTT
j_gene: TRBJ2-3
v_gene: TRBV6-1
d_gene: -